This entry lists 14 T cell receptor beta chains sequenced from one sample in a study of T cells in Graves' hyperthyroidism and ophthalmopathy. Amplification yielded TCR beta CDR3 regions, with RNA transcripts as the source. HTBI primers were the set used in a first-round RT-PCR of the TCR CDR3. TCRdb re-derived calls from the multiplex PCR reads in MiXCR, one entry per CDR3 protein. The sample has approximately 400,000 distinct CDR3 sequences; around 13% are singletons. The sample comprised blood. These receptors were obtained from a woman aged 55-69 years with Graves' hyperthyroidism.

This clonotype came up a few times. The gene calls are TRBV6-2 or TRBV6-3 and TRBJ1-2; D is perhaps TRBD1 (5 bases). Germline assignment: CDR1 MNHEY and CDR2 SVGEGT. V dropped 6 bases and J dropped 0 bases, with 17 bases sitting between them. This CDR3 comprises 16 residues. Written as DNA, the CDR3 is TGTGCCAGCAGCCACGGACGGGGGAGGGCTAACTATGGCTACACCTTC. This encodes CASSHGRGRANYGYTF.

This clonotype has a count of ten or more. The V and J genes are TRBV7-9 and TRBJ2-1, with D maybe TRBD2 (6 bases). The germline gives CDR1 SEHNR, CDR2 FQNEAQ (reference sequence). The ends were cut back, 6 bases at V and 4 bases at J, with 19 bases in the middle. The CDR3 consists of 16 residues. DNA of the CDR3: TGTGCCAGCAGGGGGGGAGGCGGGATAGGATACAATGAGCAGTTCTTC. Its protein product is CASRGGGGIGYNEQFF.

This clonotype was seen many times. CDR3 sequence: CSARAGIAGGFDEQYF. The CDR3 coding sequence is TGCAGTGCTAGAGCAGGTATAGCGGGAGGGTTCGACGAGCAGTACTTC. The chain employs TRBV20-1 and TRBJ2-7; 11 bases are a match to TRBD2. The CDR3 contains 16 residues. V shed 1 base, J shed 5 bases, and the junction held 10 bases outside the gene matches. Germline CDR1 DFQATT, CDR2 SNEGSKA (reference sequence).

The table lists this clonotype with many counts. J is TRBJ1-6 and V is TRBV20-1; D is unresolved. Germline V CDR1 and CDR2: DFQATT, SNEGSKA (reference sequence). The CDR3 totals 13 residues. V lost 3 bases to trimming and J lost 7 bases, with 10 bases between them. The CDR3, as DNA: TGCAGTGCTAGCTCAACAGCAAATTCACCCCTCCACTTT. The encoded protein is CSASSTANSPLHF.

On this clonotype itself: A much larger clonotype is one base distant, so this may be a read error. The rearrangement joins TRBV15 to TRBJ1-4; TRBD1 is a possible D gene (5 bases). There are 13 residues in the CDR3. Germline assignment: CDR1 LNHNV and CDR2 YYDKDF (reference sequence). Trimming shortened V by 1 base and J by 8 bases, and 8 bases separated the two germline ends. The CDR3 nucleotides read TGTGCCACCAGCAGAGGTCGGGGGGAAAAACTGTTTTTT. It yields the protein CATSRGRGEKLFF.

This clonotype has ten or more counts. The rearrangement links TRBV12-3 or TRBV12-4 to TRBJ2-7; 9 bases fit TRBD1. The length of the CDR3 is 15 residues. V lost 5 bases, J lost 1 base, and 6 bases stayed unmatched. The DNA of the CDR3 is TGTGCCAGCAGTCCTACAGGGGGCGGTTCCTACGAGCAGTACTTC. Protein: CASSPTGGGSYEQYF.

The chain recombines TRBV12-3 or TRBV12-4 with TRBJ2-7, with 8 bases fitting TRBD1. The J segment lost 5 bases and the V segment lost 5 bases, leaving 2 bases of the junction unmatched. The CDR3 spans 12 residues. CDR3 region: CASSLRGHEQYF. CDR3 DNA: TGTGCCAGCAGTCTCAGGGGGCACGAGCAGTACTTC.

This chain uses TRBV27 with TRBJ2-3, with 11 bases matching TRBD2. J gave up 3 bases and V 3 bases, and 8 bases lay outside the gene matches. The CDR3 runs to 17 residues. Germline lookup yields CDR1 MNHEY and CDR2 SMNVEV (reference sequence). Here the CDR3 DNA reads TGTGCCAGCAGTTTGCAGACTAGCGGGATGGGGACAGATACGCAGTATTTT. Translated: CASSLQTSGMGTDTQYF.

There are many counts of this clonotype. In nucleotides, the CDR3 is TGTGCCAGCAGCCCTTCGGTGGAGGGGGGGTATGAGCAGTTCTTC. This codes for CASSPSVEGGYEQFF. The chain recombines TRBV3-1 with TRBJ2-1; maybe TRBD2 (7 bases). In germline, CDR1 is LGHDT, CDR2 YNNKEL (reference sequence). Trimming pared 4 bases from V and 8 bases from J, leaving 18 bases between. The CDR3 loop spans 15 amino acids.

A remark on this clonotype: A much larger clone differs by one base, so this may be a read error. The gene calls are TRBV20-1 and TRBJ2-1; 8 positions match TRBD1. The CDR3 has 15 amino acids. Germline V gene lookup returns CDR1 DFQATT and CDR2 SNEGSKA (reference sequence). V shed 4 bases and J 10 bases; nucleotides not matched to a gene: 15. The CDR3 is CSATDRGYFPYEQFF. In DNA, the CDR3 is TGCAGTGCTACCGACAGGGGATACTTCCCCTACGAGCAGTTCTTC.

As for this clonotype: This may arise from a read error, as a much more abundant clone is one base away. V is TRBV10-2 and J is TRBJ1-3; 8 positions agree with TRBD1. Germline CDR1 reads WSHSY; CDR2 reads SAAADI. CDR3 length: 16 amino acids. CDR3 DNA: TGCGCCAGCAGTGATCCCGGGACAGGAGGTGGAATCACCATATATTTT. Amino acids: CASSDPGTGGGITIYF.

This clonotype was observed a few times. V is TRBV7-2 and J is TRBJ1-1; D uncertain. The CDR3 has 17 residues. V was clipped by 0 bases and J by 10 bases, with 24 bases between them. Germline CDR1 SGHTA, CDR2 FQGNSA. The chain's CDR3 is CASSLASDRTAREGAFF. The CDR3 nucleotides are TGTGCCAGCAGCTTAGCCTCCGATCGTACCGCGCGGGAGGGAGCTTTCTTT.

Ten or more counts support this clonotype. The chain uses TRBV5-1 and TRBJ2-4, with D hard to call. CDR3 size: 12 residues. The V gene's germline CDR1 is SGHRS and CDR2 YFSETQ. With 4 bases removed from V and 5 bases from J, the gap between germline ends came to 7 bases. In DNA, the CDR3 is TGCGCCAGCAGCCCGAAAGAAAACATTCAGTACTTC. Translating gives CASSPKENIQYF. Full variable domain (outside the CDR3, taken from reference TRBV5-1 and TRBJ2-4): KAGVTQTPRYLIKTRGQQVTLSCSPISGHRSVSWYQQTPGQGLQFLFEYFSETQRNKGNFPGRFSGRQFSNSRSEMNVSTLELGDSALYLCASSPKENIQYFGAGTRLSVL.

This clonotype was counted between two and nine times. CDR3 sequence: CASSRRLAVIQETQYF. CDR3 nucleotides: TGTGCCAGCAGCCGAAGACTAGCGGTTATACAAGAGACCCAGTACTTC. The chain carries TRBV6-1 and TRBJ2-5, with TRBD2 matching 9 bases. The CDR3 is made up of 16 amino acids. Germline V gene data show CDR1 as MNHNS and CDR2 as SASEGT. Losses at the gene ends were 6 bases for V and 2 bases for J; bases not matched to a gene: 10.